This T cell receptor (beta chain) came from a study of vaccination effects on CD4 cells after COVID-19. The CDR3 is made up of 13 amino acids. V dropped 1 base and J dropped 7 bases, with 10 bases sitting between them. Germline V lookup: CDR1 GTSNPN, CDR2 SVGIG (reference sequence). With respect to this clone: Its antigen is as yet unknown.

In the ViraFEST assay, antigen-specific CD4+ clonotypes were identified by expansion after peptide-pool stimulation. Subsequent to a culture period of around 10 days, CD4+ T cells were isolated. All study participants received two doses of BNT162b2 or mRNA-1273 vaccine. Days 3 and 7 were when half the medium was replaced with IL-2 medium. Clones were read by immunoSEQ multiplex PCR, and TCRdb kept only the in-frame ones, dropping some. The table lists approximately 30,000 clones, 82% of them singletons. The sequences come from CD4+ T cells from PBMCs cultured with HCoV-NL63 spike peptides, collected after COVID-19 vaccination. The sequence came from a human donor who received a COVID-19 vaccine. Some clones in this sample may be carry-over from other donors' samples. The gene calls are TRBV30 and TRBJ1-4; D unclear. CDR3 DNA sequence: TGTGCCTGGAGTGGGTCTGCGGGTGAAAAACTGTTTTTT. It specifies CAWSGSAGEKLFF.